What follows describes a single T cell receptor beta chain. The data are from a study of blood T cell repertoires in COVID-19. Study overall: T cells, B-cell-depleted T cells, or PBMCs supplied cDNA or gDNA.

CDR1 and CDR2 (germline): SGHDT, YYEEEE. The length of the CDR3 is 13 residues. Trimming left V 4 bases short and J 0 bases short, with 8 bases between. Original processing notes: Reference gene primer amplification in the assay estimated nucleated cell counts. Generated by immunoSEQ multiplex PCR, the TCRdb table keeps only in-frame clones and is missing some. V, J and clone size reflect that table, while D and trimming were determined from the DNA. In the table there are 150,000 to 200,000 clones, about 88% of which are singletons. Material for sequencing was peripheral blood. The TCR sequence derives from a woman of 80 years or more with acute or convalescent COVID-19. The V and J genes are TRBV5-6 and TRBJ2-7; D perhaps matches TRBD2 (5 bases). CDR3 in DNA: TGTGCCAGCAGCCCCGGGAACTCCTACGAGCAGTACTTC. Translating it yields CASSPGNSYEQYF.